This T cell receptor beta chain was retrieved from a study of blood T cell repertoires in COVID-19. Study-wide context: Researchers got acute and convalescent COVID-19 samples from the United States, Italy and Spain. Sample material is recorded as cDNA or gDNA derived from T cells, B-cell-depleted T cells, or PBMCs.

Germline CDR1 reads MDHEN; CDR2 reads SYDVKM. The CDR3 totals 13 residues. The germline V and J ends were trimmed by 8 bases and 0 bases, with 8 bases remaining between them. The sample holds a few counts of this clone. The authors' processing: Quantification of nucleated cells was approximated via reference gene primer amplification. The protocol was immunoSEQ multiplex PCR, while the TCRdb copy is restricted to in-frame clones and leaves out a portion. Clone size and the V and J calls come from that table; the DNA yielded D and trimming. The data show roughly 300,000 clones, under 90% seen once. The gene calls are TRBV28 and TRBJ1-5; D remains ambiguous. Specimen: peripheral blood. The origin of this receptor is a woman aged 50 to 65 who had recovered from COVID-19. This CDR3 is CASWENSNQPQHF. As DNA, the CDR3 is TGTGCCAGCTGGGAGAATAGCAATCAGCCCCAGCATTTT. Full variable domain (rest looked up from reference TRBV28 and TRBJ1-5): DVKVTQSSRYLVKRTGEKVFLECVQDMDHENMFWYRQDPGLGLRLIYFSYDVKMKEKGDIPEGYSVSREKKERFSLILESASTNQTSMYLCASWENSNQPQHFGDGTRLSIL.